The next 22 T cell receptor beta chains were all read from a single sample in a study of technical replicates of blood from a few donors. Assay: immunoSEQ multiplex PCR; the TCRdb copy retains only in-frame clones and omits some. This sample carries roughly 93,000 clones, under 97% of them seen once, and the ten largest clones take 0.2% to 0.25%. Sequenced material: T cells isolated from PBMCs. Every receptor here comes from a human donor in good health.

This chain connects TRBV15 to TRBJ2-5, with D unresolved. V shed 8 bases and J shed 3 bases, with 16 bases lying between them. Looked up from germline, CDR1 is LNHNV and CDR2 is YYDKDF (reference sequence). This CDR3 is 14 amino acids long. Here the CDR3 DNA reads TGTGCCACCGCAGCTGGCGGATCAAAAGAGACCCAGTACTTC. Protein sequence: CATAAGGSKETQYF.

This clone was seen once. V is TRBV4-2 and J is TRBJ1-2; 7 bases map to TRBD1. The germline V gene has CDR1 LGHNA and CDR2 YNFKEQ. The CDR3 extends over 15 amino acids. V dropped 1 base and J dropped 2; count of bases not matched to a gene: 4. The DNA for the CDR3 is TGTGCCAGCAGCCAAGGATTGACAGGGAACTATGGCTACACCTTC. The encoded protein is CASSQGLTGNYGYTF.

This clone was observed a few times. This chain joins TRBV4-1 and TRBJ1-1, with D perhaps TRBD1 (5 bases). The V end lost 3 bases, the J end lost 1 base, and 15 bases lay between the germline ends. The CDR3 has 16 amino acids. Per the germline V gene, CDR1 is MGHRA and CDR2 is YSYEKL. The CDR3 region has the DNA TGCGCCAGCAGCCAGGACCCCGGGACTGGGAACACTGAAGCTTTCTTT. It yields the protein CASSQDPGTGNTEAFF.

The rearrangement uses TRBV6-5 and TRBJ2-5; 7 nucleotides align to TRBD1. Germline-derived CDR1 and CDR2 are MNHEY and SVGAGI. CDR3 length: 15 amino acids. Losses at the gene ends were 6 bases for V and 9 bases for J; bases not matched to a gene: 16. CDR3 protein: CASSKSTGTVAAQYF. The CDR3 region has the DNA TGTGCCAGCAGCAAATCCACCGGGACAGTCGCGGCCCAGTACTTC.

This chain connects TRBV7-9 to TRBJ2-5; TRBD1 aligns across 8 bases. V shed 5 bases, J shed 4 bases, and the junction held 6 bases outside the gene matches. Germline CDR1 reads SEHNR; CDR2 reads FQNEAQ (reference sequence). This CDR3 has 14 residues. This CDR3 reads CASSRTGLGETQYF. In DNA form, the CDR3 reads TGTGCCAGCAGCCGGACAGGGTTAGGAGAGACCCAGTACTTC.

For the CDR3, the DNA is TGTGCCAGCAGCAGAGATGCAGGATACAATGAGCAGTTCTTC. Its translation: CASSRDAGYNEQFF. V gene TRBV7-9 combines with J gene TRBJ2-1; D gene uncertain. CDR1 is SEHNR and CDR2 is FQNEAQ in the germline V gene (reference sequence). Trimming pared 5 bases from V and 4 bases from J, leaving 12 bases between. This CDR3 region has 14 residues.

CDR3 DNA sequence: TGCGCCAGCAGCTTAGGGACAGGGGGCTGGGAAGAGCAGTACTTC. It codes for CASSLGTGGWEEQYF. This chain connects TRBV5-1 to TRBJ2-7; 12 nucleotides line up with TRBD1. Germline V gene lookup returns CDR1 SGHRS and CDR2 YFSETQ. V lost 2 bases and J lost 7; bases outside the gene matches: 7. CDR3 length: 15 residues.

The rearrangement joins TRBV19 to TRBJ2-2; D is unclear. Germline V gives CDR1 LNHDA, CDR2 SQIVND (reference sequence). The CDR3 contains 15 residues. Trimming removed 6 bases at V and 0 bases at J, with 11 bases between. The CDR3 sequence: CASRRTSSNTGELFF. The CDR3, as DNA: TGTGCCAGTAGGAGAACCTCCTCGAACACCGGGGAGCTGTTTTTT.

The rearrangement joins TRBV5-6 to TRBJ2-2; 7 bases map to TRBD2. Germline-derived CDR1 and CDR2 are SGHDT and YYEEEE. V gave up 4 bases and J gave up 5 bases; unmatched junction bases: 8. The CDR3 totals 15 residues. This CDR3 reads CASSPLTSTTGELFF. The CDR3 DNA reads as TGTGCCAGCAGCCCGCTGACTAGCACAACCGGGGAGCTGTTTTTT.

This chain uses TRBV7-9 with TRBJ1-2; D perhaps matches TRBD1 (5 bases). The germline V and J ends were trimmed by 1 base and 2 bases, with 8 bases remaining between them. The CDR3 is 14 residues long. Germline CDR1 reads SEHNR; CDR2 reads FQNEAQ (reference sequence). The CDR3 nucleotides are TGTGCCAGCAGCTTAGGGGGGGTCAACTATGGCTACACCTTC. Amino acids: CASSLGGVNYGYTF.

The chain couples TRBV29-1 to TRBJ2-1, with TRBD2 identical over 11 bases. Trimming at V came to 1 base and at J to 10 bases, leaving 9 bases not matched to a gene. The CDR3 contains 15 residues. Per germline, CDR1 SQVTM and CDR2 ANQGSEA. CDR3 in amino acids: CSVEGGASGRREQFF. CDR3 DNA sequence: TGCAGCGTTGAAGGTGGCGCTAGCGGGAGGCGAGAGCAGTTCTTC.

The rearrangement joins TRBV10-2 to TRBJ1-2, with 7 bases matching TRBD1. The germline CDR1 and CDR2 sequences are WSHSY and SAAADI. The CDR3 totals 14 residues. V was clipped by 6 bases and J by 4 bases; unmatched bases: 8. CDR3 in amino acids: CASREGAWGYGYTF. Written as DNA, the CDR3 is TGCGCCAGCAGAGAGGGGGCATGGGGCTATGGCTACACCTTC.

The chain uses TRBV5-5 and TRBJ2-5; possible D gene TRBD1, 5 bases. Germline V gene sequence: CDR1 SGHKS, CDR2 YYEKEE (reference sequence). The CDR3 length is 13 residues. Trimming left V 2 bases short and J 4 bases short, with 9 bases between. The CDR3 DNA reads TGTGCCAGCAGCTTCAGGGTCCGAGAGACCCAGTACTTC. It encodes CASSFRVRETQYF.

The rearrangement uses TRBV15 and TRBJ2-1; 11 positions agree with TRBD2. The CDR3 covers 16 residues. Trimming cost V 4 bases and J 5 bases; bases outside gene matches: 7. CDR1 and CDR2 from the germline V gene are LNHNV and YYDKDF (reference sequence). The CDR3 nucleotides read TGTGCCACCAGCACGCTTAGCGGGGGGGGAGACAATGAGCAGTTCTTC. Translation: CATSTLSGGGDNEQFF.

The chain employs TRBV14 and TRBJ1-3, with D hard to call. Trimming removed 1 base from V and 7 bases from J, with 11 bases in between. The V gene's germline CDR1 is SGHDN and CDR2 FVKESK. The CDR3 has 14 residues. The CDR3 protein is CASSQAMSPNTIYF. CDR3 in DNA: TGTGCCAGCAGCCAAGCGATGAGTCCCAACACCATATATTTT.

J is TRBJ2-7 and V is TRBV2; 15 bases are a match to TRBD2. The germline V gene has CDR1 SNHLY and CDR2 FYNNEI. J gave up 4 bases and V 4 bases, and 8 bases lay outside the gene matches. The CDR3 runs 17 residues. The CDR3 region is CASSGDRTSGGDYEQYF. Written as DNA, the CDR3 is TGTGCCAGCAGTGGTGATAGGACTAGCGGGGGGGATTACGAGCAGTACTTC.

This clone was found once. The chain links TRBV15 to TRBJ2-7; 7 bases map to TRBD1. Germline CDR1 LNHNV, CDR2 YYDKDF (reference sequence). The CDR3 length is 13 residues. With V trimmed by 5 bases and J by 6 bases, 7 bases remained unmatched. CDR3 region: CATSATGIGEQYF. The CDR3, as DNA: TGTGCCACCAGCGCGACAGGGATAGGCGAGCAGTACTTC.

The chain has TRBV6-1 and TRBJ1-4; TRBD1 matches at 9 bases. V lost 2 bases, J lost 4 bases, and 11 bases stayed unmatched. Germline CDR1 reads MNHNS; CDR2 reads SASEGT. This CDR3 spans 18 amino acids. The chain's CDR3 is CASSENRDRAYLNEKLFF. The CDR3 nucleotides read TGTGCCAGCAGTGAAAATAGGGACAGGGCCTACCTTAATGAAAAACTGTTTTTT.

The rearrangement joins TRBV9 to TRBJ1-6; TRBD1 agrees at 8 bases. Germline assignment: CDR1 SGDLS and CDR2 YYNGEE. Losses at the gene ends were 4 bases for V and 9 bases for J; bases not matched to a gene: 6. This CDR3 is 14 amino acids long. The CDR3: CASSTGQEGSPLHF. The CDR3 DNA reads as TGTGCCAGCAGCACGGGACAGGAAGGTTCACCCCTCCACTTT.

This clone appeared a single time. This chain joins TRBV25-1 and TRBJ1-2; a weak D match, TRBD1 (6 bases). This CDR3 has 14 residues. The V gene lost 0 bases and the J gene lost 6 bases, with 11 bases spanning the gap. Looked up from germline, CDR1 is MGHDK and CDR2 is SYGVNS. The CDR3 loop reads CASSEYGQRDGYTF. The CDR3 region has the DNA TGTGCCAGCAGTGAATACGGACAGAGGGATGGCTACACCTTC.

The J gene is TRBJ2-1, the V gene TRBV25-1; D might be TRBD2 (6 bases). The CDR3 spans 15 residues. Germline V gene sequence: CDR1 MGHDK, CDR2 SYGVNS. Trimming took 4 bases from V and 4 from J, leaving 14 bases between them. DNA for the CDR3: TGTGCCAGCAGTGCGGGGGAGACAGTTTACAATGAGCAGTTCTTC. Translation gives CASSAGETVYNEQFF.

The rearrangement joins TRBV27 to TRBJ2-1, with 8 nucleotides matching TRBD2. Looked up from germline, CDR1 is MNHEY and CDR2 is SMNVEV (reference sequence). Trimming removed 3 bases from V and 1 base from J; junction bases left unmatched: 8. This CDR3 is 17 amino acids long. CDR3 coding DNA: TGTGCCAGCAGTTTTGCGGCGGGAGGAGGATCCTACAATGAGCAGTTCTTC. Its translation is CASSFAAGGGSYNEQFF.